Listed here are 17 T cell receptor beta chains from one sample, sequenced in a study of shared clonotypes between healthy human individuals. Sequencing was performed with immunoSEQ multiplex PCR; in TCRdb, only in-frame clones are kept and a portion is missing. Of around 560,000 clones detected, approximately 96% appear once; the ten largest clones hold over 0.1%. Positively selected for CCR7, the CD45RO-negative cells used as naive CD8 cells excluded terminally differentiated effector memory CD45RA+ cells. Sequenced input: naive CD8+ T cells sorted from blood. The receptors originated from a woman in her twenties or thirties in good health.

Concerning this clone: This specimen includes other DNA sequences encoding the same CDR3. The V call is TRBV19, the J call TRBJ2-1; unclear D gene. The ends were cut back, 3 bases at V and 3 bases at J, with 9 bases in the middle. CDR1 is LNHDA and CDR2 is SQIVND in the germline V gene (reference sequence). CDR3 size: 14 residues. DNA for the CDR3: TGTGCCAGTAGTATGGCAGGTAGCTACAATGAGCAGTTCTTC. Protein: CASSMAGSYNEQFF.

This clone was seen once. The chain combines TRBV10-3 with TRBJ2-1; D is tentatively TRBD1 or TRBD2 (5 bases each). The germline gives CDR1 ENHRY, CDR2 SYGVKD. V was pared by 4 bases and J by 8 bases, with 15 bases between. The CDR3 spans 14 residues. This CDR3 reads CAISGVRGVDEQFF. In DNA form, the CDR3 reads TGTGCCATCAGTGGGGTCCGAGGGGTCGATGAGCAGTTCTTC.

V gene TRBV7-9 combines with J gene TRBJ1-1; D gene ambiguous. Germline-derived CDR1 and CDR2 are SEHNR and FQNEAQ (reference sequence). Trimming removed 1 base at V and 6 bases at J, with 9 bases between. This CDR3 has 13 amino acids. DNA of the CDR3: TGTGCCAGCAGCTTAGTGGGGATATCTGAAGCTTTCTTT. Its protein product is CASSLVGISEAFF.

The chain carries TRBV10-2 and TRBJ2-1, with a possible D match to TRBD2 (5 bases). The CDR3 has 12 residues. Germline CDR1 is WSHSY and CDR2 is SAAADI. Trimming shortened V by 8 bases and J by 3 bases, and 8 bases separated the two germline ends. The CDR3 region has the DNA TGCGCCAGCTTCGGGGACTACAATGAGCAGTTCTTC. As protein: CASFGDYNEQFF.

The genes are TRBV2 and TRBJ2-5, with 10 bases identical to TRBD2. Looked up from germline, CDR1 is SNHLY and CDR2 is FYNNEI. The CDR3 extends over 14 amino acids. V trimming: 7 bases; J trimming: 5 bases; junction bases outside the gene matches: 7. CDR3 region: CASTEREGGETQYF. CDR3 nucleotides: TGTGCCAGCACGGAGCGGGAGGGCGGGGAGACCCAGTACTTC.

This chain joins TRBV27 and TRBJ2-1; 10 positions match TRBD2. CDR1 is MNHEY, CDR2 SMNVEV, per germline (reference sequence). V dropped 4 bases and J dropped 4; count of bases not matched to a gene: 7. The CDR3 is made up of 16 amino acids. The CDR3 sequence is CASSSGLAVFYNEQFF. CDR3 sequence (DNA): TGTGCCAGCAGTTCCGGACTAGCGGTGTTTTACAATGAGCAGTTCTTC.

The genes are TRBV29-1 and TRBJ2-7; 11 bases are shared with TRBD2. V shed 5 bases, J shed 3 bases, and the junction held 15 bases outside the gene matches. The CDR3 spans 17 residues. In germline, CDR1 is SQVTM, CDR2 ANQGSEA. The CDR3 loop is CSVLGTERTSGRYEQYF. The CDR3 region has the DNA TGCAGCGTTTTAGGGACAGAGCGGACTAGCGGGCGCTACGAGCAGTACTTC.

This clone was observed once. CDR3 amino acids: CASSPGGRLGEQYF. CDR3 bases: TGTGCCAGCAGCCCAGGGGGACGTCTAGGAGAGCAGTACTTC. The chain employs TRBV9 and TRBJ2-7, with 7 bases aligning to TRBD1. Germline CDR1 is SGDLS and CDR2 is YYNGEE. The V and J ends lost 4 bases and 7 bases, in that order; junction bases with no gene match: 11. This CDR3 is 14 amino acids long.

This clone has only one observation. The CDR3 coding sequence is TGTGCCAGCAGTTTGCCCCGGGACAGCCTTGAAGCTTTCTTT. Encoded protein: CASSLPRDSLEAFF. The chain carries TRBV28 and TRBJ1-1, with 7 nucleotides matching TRBD1. After removal of 3 bases from V and 7 bases from J, the junction contained 8 bases not matched to a gene. Germline V gene sequence: CDR1 MDHEN, CDR2 SYDVKM. The CDR3 is made up of 14 amino acids.

DNA for the CDR3: TGTGCCAGCAGCTTGGGACAGGGGCCTAACTATGGCTACACCTTC. It encodes CASSLGQGPNYGYTF. The rearrangement uses TRBV7-9 and TRBJ1-2; TRBD1 matches at 10 bases. V gave up 3 bases and J gave up 0 bases; unmatched junction bases: 1. CDR1 SEHNR and CDR2 FQNEAQ come from the germline V gene (reference sequence). The CDR3 extends over 15 amino acids.

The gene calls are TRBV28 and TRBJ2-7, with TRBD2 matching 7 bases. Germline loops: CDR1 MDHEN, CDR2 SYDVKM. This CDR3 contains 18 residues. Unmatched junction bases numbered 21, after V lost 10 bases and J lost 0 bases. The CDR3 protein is CATRPGTDLWTSSYEQYF. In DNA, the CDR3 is TGTGCCACAAGGCCCGGGACGGACCTTTGGACTAGCTCCTACGAGCAGTACTTC.

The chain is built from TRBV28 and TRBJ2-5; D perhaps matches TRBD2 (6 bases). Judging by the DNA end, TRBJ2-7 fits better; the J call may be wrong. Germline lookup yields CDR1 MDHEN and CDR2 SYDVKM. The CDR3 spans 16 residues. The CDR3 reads CASRSQRGGTSYEQYF. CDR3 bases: TGTGCCAGCAGGTCCCAACGTGGGGGGACCTCCTACGAGCAGTACTTC.

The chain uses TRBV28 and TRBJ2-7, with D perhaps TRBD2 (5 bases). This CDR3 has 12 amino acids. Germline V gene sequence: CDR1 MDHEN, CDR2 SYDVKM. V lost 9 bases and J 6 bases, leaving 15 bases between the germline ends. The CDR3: CASTSGFREQYF. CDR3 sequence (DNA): TGTGCCAGTACCTCGGGGTTTCGCGAGCAGTACTTC.

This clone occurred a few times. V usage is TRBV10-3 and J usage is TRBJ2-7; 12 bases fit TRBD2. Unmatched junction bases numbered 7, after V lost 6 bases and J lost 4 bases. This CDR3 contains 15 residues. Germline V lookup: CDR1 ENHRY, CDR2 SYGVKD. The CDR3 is CAISDLTSGRYEQYF. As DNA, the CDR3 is TGTGCCATCAGCGACTTGACTAGCGGGAGATACGAGCAGTACTTC.

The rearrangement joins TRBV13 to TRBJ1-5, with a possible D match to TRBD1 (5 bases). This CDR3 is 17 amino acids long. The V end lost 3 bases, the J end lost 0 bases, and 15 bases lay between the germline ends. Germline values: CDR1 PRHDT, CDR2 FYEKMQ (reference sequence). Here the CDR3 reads CASSFTGAPYSNQPQHF. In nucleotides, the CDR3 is TGTGCCAGCAGCTTTACCGGGGCCCCTTATAGCAATCAGCCCCAGCATTTT. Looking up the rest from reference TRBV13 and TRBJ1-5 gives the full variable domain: AAGVIQSPRHLIKEKRETATLKCYPIPRHDTVYWYQQGPGQDPQFLISFYEKMQSDKGSIPDRFSAQQFSDYHSELNMSSLELGDSALYFCASSFTGAPYSNQPQHFGDGTRLSIL.

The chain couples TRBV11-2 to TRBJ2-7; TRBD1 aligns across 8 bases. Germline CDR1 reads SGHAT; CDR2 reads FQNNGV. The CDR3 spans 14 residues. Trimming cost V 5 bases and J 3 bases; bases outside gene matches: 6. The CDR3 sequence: CASSPRQGRYEQYF. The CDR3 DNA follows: TGTGCCAGCAGCCCCCGACAGGGGCGCTACGAGCAGTACTTC.

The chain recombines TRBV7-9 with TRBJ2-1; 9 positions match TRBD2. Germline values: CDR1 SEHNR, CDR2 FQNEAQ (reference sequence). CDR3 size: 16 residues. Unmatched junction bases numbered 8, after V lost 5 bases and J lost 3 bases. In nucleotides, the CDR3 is TGTGCCAGCAGCGGGAGACGACTAGCGGACTACAATGAGCAGTTCTTC. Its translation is CASSGRRLADYNEQFF.